The TCR beta chain under discussion was sequenced for a study of T cell repertoires in cytomegalovirus infection. TCRdb re-analysed the reads in MiXCR, keeping a single row per CDR3 protein. This sample has 57,000 or so distinct CDR3 sequences, with roughly 32% found just once. In regard to this clonotype: Antigen: not known.

The receptor's source is a human donor in good health (CMV status not recorded). Some clones in this sample may be carry-over from other donors' samples. Sequencing was carried out using PBMCs, sequenced either directly or after in vitro stimulation (not recorded which).

The CDR3 DNA reads TGTGCCAGCAGCCCCACCCCCGCGCGGGTGCAAGAGACCCAGTACTTC. It translates to CASSPTPARVQETQYF. This chain links TRBV5-4 with TRBJ2-5; D perhaps matches TRBD2 (5 bases). There are 16 residues in the CDR3. CDR1 is SGHNT and CDR2 is YYREEE in the germline V gene (reference sequence). V lost 4 bases to trimming and J lost 2 bases, with 18 bases between them.